This TCR beta chain was obtained from a study of CD4 T cells in relation to SARS-CoV-2 and coronaviruses (dated by TCRdb to the early 2020s). About the full investigation: In the ViraFEST assay, PBMCs were cultured with antigen for roughly eleven days, after which TCR beta CDR3s were sequenced to identify clonal expansions specific to the antigen. The negative reference condition was either a culture with an HIV-1 Nef peptide pool or a culture with no peptide. Shared crossreactive spike epitopes were mapped to their HLA restriction using patient-derived lymphoblastoid cell lines. Memory CD4+ T cell crossreactivity between SARS-CoV-2 and common cold coronavirus spike proteins was assessed at the TCR clonotype level in the study. Samples from three pre-COVID donors and the naive versus memory experiments were sequenced with the Adaptive Biotechnologies TCR-sequencing kit; other data were Illumina-based. A different, Illumina-based TCR-beta assay was used to sequence expansion assays from other donors in the study.

Results and caveats for the whole study, not just this receptor: Small numbers of patients and of tested TCRs were a limitation of the study. Memory CD4+ clonotypes crossrecognizing SARS-CoV-2 and at least one common cold coronavirus spike were found in 50% to 80% of donors. Crossreactivity analysis was centred on spike protein, so crossreactivity against other viral proteins was not assessed. Pre-pandemic and post-infection samples were not both contributed by any donor, so tracing of the source of pre-existing responses was limited. Compared with monoreactive clones, crossreactive clones had significantly weaker SARS-CoV-2-driven expansion, a result consistent with antigenic imprinting.

CD4+ T cells from unexposed donors were collected before the COVID-19 pandemic (2011-2018). Following 10 days of culture, the EasySep CD4+ T cell isolation kit was used to isolate CD4+ T cells. As cell number allowed, CD4+ T cells from unexposed donors were tested for reactivity to SARS-CoV-2 S and N and to four common cold coronavirus spike pools. Each well held millions of PBMCs cultured in IMDM containing about 5.3% human AB serum and 10 IU/ml IL-2. Half of the culture medium was replaced with fresh IL-2-containing medium on days 3 and 7. In general, triplicate replicate wells were used for every peptide culture condition. The leukapheresis product for the unexposed donors was obtained through commercial purchase. Ficoll-Paque PLUS gradient centrifugation was used to isolate PBMCs from either whole blood or leukapheresis product. PBMCs were either cryopreserved at -140°C or used fresh in the expansion assay. The QIAamp Micro DNA Kit was used to extract genomic DNA from the CD4+ T cells.

The library was produced with the immunoSEQ multiplex PCR assay. On the study's bioinformatics: During preprocessing, nonproductive sequences were discarded, as were any CDR3s that did not begin with C, did not end with F or W, or were shorter than 7 amino acids. Antigen-specific clonotypes were called with the MANAFEST web app on the basis of expansion relative to the reference and to other culture wells. A clone was considered positive if the clone showed significant expansion compared with the reference culture in 2 of 3 replicate wells at an FDR below 0.05. A further requirement for positive clones was significant expansion compared with all other tandem wells, along with an odds ratio above 5. After three terminal residues were trimmed from each end, CDR3 homology was quantified as pairwise Levenshtein distance using the stringdist R package. TCRdb took this table from immuneACCESS and kept in-frame rearrangements with V and J called. Such tables lack part of the clones; where checked against another copy, unresolved V genes explain under half of the gap, and the rest is unexplained. The V and J calls and clone size were taken over from that table, and D and trimming were inferred from the DNA. This sample has 28,000 or so clones in its table, and under 80% of those were observed once. Of the sample, about 10% is held by the ten largest clones.

The CDR3 spans 17 residues, from the cysteine through the phenylalanine. Of the read, only the CDR3 DNA is kept; its 51 bases are in frame from base 1. Trimming takes 5 bases from V and 2 bases from J, and the germline ends sit 21 bases apart. Looking up the germline V gene (reference sequence) yields CDR1 PRHDT and CDR2 FYEKMQ. On this clone: This receptor's antigen is unknown. Base-call qualities are not available, and no considerably larger clone is one nucleotide away.

The source is a human donor in good health. The chain is encoded by TRBV13 joined to TRBJ1-1; TRBD1 is a possible D gene, resting on 5 matching bases. The source material was CD4+ T cells from PBMCs, cultured in vitro. DNA sequence: TGTGCCAGCAGCCGTCCCGGGATTTCGAGGGGTAACACTGAAGCTTTCTTT. The encoded protein is CASSRPGISRGNTEAFF.